A single sample gave rise to the 9 T cell receptor beta chains below, sequenced in a study of blood T cell repertoires in COVID-19. Profiling relied on immunoSEQ multiplex PCR, and the TCRdb table lists in-frame clones only, not all of them. The sample has a few hundred thousand clones; roughly 87% are singletons. The sequenced sample consisted of peripheral blood. The receptors originated from a woman between 35 and 50 years old who had recovered from COVID-19.

V and J are TRBV29-1 and TRBJ2-5; perhaps TRBD2 as D (7 bases). The V gene's germline CDR1 is SQVTM and CDR2 ANQGSEA. CDR3 length equals 13 residues. With 3 bases removed from V and 4 bases from J, the gap between germline ends came to 12 bases. This CDR3 reads CSVDPGGRETQYF. CDR3 sequence (DNA): TGCAGCGTTGACCCGGGGGGCAGAGAGACCCAGTACTTC.

The chain combines TRBV24-1 with TRBJ2-1; possible D gene TRBD1, 6 bases. Germline-derived CDR1 and CDR2 are KGHDR and SFDVKD. V was trimmed by 4 bases and J by 6 bases, leaving 15 bases between them. The CDR3 extends over 15 amino acids. CDR3 coding DNA: TGTGCCACCAGTGACCCGGGACACCTTATCAATGAGCAGTTCTTC. Protein sequence: CATSDPGHLINEQFF.

CDR3 nucleotides: TGTGCCAGCACGGACAGGGGGCCTAACACCGGGGAGCTGTTTTTT. Protein: CASTDRGPNTGELFF. The chain joins TRBV5-4 to TRBJ2-2; 11 bases agree with TRBD1. The junction had 3 bases not matched to a gene; V was cut back by 6 bases and J by 2 bases. Germline assignment: CDR1 SGHNT and CDR2 YYREEE (reference sequence). The CDR3 is made up of 15 amino acids.

The genes are TRBV9 and TRBJ1-1; D is unclear. The CDR3 covers 14 residues. Germline V lookup: CDR1 SGDLS, CDR2 YYNGEE. V lost 3 bases and J lost 2, with 11 bases in between. In nucleotides, the CDR3 is TGTGCCAGCAGCGGTACAGAATTCAACACTGAAGCTTTCTTT. This sequence encodes CASSGTEFNTEAFF. Together with reference TRBV9 and TRBJ1-1, the CDR3 gives the full variable domain: DSGVTQTPKHLITATGQRVTLRCSPRSGDLSVYWYQQSLDQGLQFLIQYYNGEERAKGNILERFSAQQFPDLHSELNLSSLELGDSALYFCASSGTEFNTEAFFGQGTRLTVV.

Here the CDR3 reads CASSLGTRVVYEQYF. The CDR3 nucleotides read TGTGCCAGCAGTTTAGGGACAAGGGTAGTATACGAGCAGTACTTC. This sequence joins TRBV28 and TRBJ2-7; D possibly corresponds to TRBD1 (6 bases). The germline V gene encodes CDR1 MDHEN and CDR2 SYDVKM. The ends were cut back, 2 bases at V and 4 bases at J, with 15 bases in the middle. This CDR3 is built from 15 residues.

V is TRBV7-8 and J is TRBJ2-2, with 8 bases matching TRBD2. V lost 4 bases and J lost 7; bases outside the gene matches: 8. This CDR3 is built from 15 residues. Germline values: CDR1 SGHVS, CDR2 FQNEAQ. The CDR3 nucleotides read TGTGCCAGCAGCTCTAAGCGGGAGATGGGCGGGGAGCTGTTTTTT. Translated: CASSSKREMGGELFF.

Comment on this clone: At one end the junction does not follow the germline gene, possibly because of a read error. V usage is TRBV19 and J usage is TRBJ2-7; a weak D match, TRBD1 (5 bases). This CDR3 contains 15 residues. From germline, CDR1 is LNHDA and CDR2 SQIVND (reference sequence). The CDR3 coding sequence is TGTGCCAGTAGCCAAACTTCGACAGCTACCTACCAGCAGTACTTC. Translating gives CASSQTSTATYQQYF.

V usage is TRBV5-1 and J usage is TRBJ2-7, with 9 bases fitting TRBD2. Germline lookup yields CDR1 SGHRS and CDR2 YFSETQ. Losses at the gene ends were 5 bases for V and 4 bases for J; bases not matched to a gene: 13. The CDR3 is 16 residues long. CDR3 nucleotide sequence: TGCGCCAGCAGGGGTTCGGCGGGGGGGCCGATGTACGAGCAGTACTTC. Protein sequence: CASRGSAGGPMYEQYF.

The rearrangement links TRBV29-1 to TRBJ1-1; tentatively, D is TRBD1 (5 bases). The CDR3 length is 11 residues. V was cut by 7 bases and J by 11 bases, with 17 bases left in between. The germline V gene encodes CDR1 SQVTM and CDR2 ANQGSEA. The CDR3 is CSANSHGGAFF. For the CDR3, the DNA is TGCAGCGCGAACTCACATGGGGGGGCTTTCTTT.